This T cell receptor (beta chain) was documented in a study of cytomegalovirus exposure and HLA in healthy donors. General study points: For cytomegalovirus status, the classifier reportedly gave diagnoses with high specificity and sensitivity. When a later analysis was performed, an Asian-associated ancestry cluster reportedly had fewer N-insertions than the approximately 700-donor mean.

The primer mix had 60 Vbeta and 13 Jbeta primers. Repertoires were generated with immunoSEQ multiplex PCR, while TCRdb's copy carries only in-frame clones and drops some. Of around 110,000 clones listed, around 67% are singletons. V lost 2 bases to trimming and J lost 1 base, with 12 bases between them. Per the germline V gene, CDR1 is SGHRS and CDR2 is YFSETQ. The CDR3 loop spans 15 amino acids. Regarding this clone: The antigen remains undetermined.

Sequencing was done on a sample of PBMCs. The chain employs TRBV5-1 and TRBJ1-1; D remains unclear. The clonotype comes from a woman aged 40 to 50 in good health and CMV-seropositive. CDR3 region: CASSFTREGNTEAFF. CDR3 in DNA: TGCGCCAGCAGCTTTACTAGGGAGGGGAACACTGAAGCTTTCTTT.